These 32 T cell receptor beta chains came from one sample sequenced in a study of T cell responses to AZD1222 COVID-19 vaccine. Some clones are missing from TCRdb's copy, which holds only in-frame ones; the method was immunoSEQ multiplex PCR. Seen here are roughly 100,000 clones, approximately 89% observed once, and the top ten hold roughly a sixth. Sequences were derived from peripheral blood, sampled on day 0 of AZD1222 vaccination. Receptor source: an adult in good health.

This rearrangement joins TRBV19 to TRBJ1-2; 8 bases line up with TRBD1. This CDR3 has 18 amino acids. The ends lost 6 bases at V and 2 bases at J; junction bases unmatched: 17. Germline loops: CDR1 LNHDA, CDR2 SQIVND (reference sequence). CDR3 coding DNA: TGTGCCAGTAGCACCCGGGTGACAGGGGCTGTAGGAAACTATGGCTACACCTTC. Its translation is CASSTRVTGAVGNYGYTF.

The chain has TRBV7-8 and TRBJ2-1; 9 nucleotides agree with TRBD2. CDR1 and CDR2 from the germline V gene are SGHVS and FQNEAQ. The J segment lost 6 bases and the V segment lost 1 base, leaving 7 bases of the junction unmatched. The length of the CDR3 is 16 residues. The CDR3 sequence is CASSLVSGGSSNEQFF. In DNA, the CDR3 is TGTGCCAGCAGCTTAGTTAGCGGGGGCTCGAGCAATGAGCAGTTCTTC.

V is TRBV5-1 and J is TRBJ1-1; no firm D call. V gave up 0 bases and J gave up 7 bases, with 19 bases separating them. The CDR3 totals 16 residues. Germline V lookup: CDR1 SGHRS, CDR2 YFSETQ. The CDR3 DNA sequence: TGCGCCAGCAGCTTGGAATTCAACAGTTATTATAGTGAAGCTTTCTTT. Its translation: CASSLEFNSYYSEAFF.

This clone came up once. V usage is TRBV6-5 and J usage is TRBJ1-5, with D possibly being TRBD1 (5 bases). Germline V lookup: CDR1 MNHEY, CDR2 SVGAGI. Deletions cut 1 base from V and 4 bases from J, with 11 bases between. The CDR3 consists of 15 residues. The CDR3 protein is CASSYYAGENQPQHF. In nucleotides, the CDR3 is TGTGCCAGCAGTTACTATGCGGGGGAAAATCAGCCCCAGCATTTT.

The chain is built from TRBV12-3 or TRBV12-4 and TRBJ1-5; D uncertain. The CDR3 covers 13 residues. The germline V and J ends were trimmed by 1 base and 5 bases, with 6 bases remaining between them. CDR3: CASSLEVHQPQHF. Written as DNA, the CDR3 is TGTGCCAGCAGTTTAGAAGTCCATCAGCCCCAGCATTTT.

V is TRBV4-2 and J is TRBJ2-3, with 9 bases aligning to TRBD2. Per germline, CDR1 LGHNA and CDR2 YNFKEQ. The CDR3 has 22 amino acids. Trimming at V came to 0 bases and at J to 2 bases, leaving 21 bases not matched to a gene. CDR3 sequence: CASSQDPGSGSLRGGVTDTQYF. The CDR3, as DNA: TGTGCCAGCAGCCAAGATCCAGGTAGTGGGAGCCTACGCGGGGGGGTCACAGATACGCAGTATTTT.

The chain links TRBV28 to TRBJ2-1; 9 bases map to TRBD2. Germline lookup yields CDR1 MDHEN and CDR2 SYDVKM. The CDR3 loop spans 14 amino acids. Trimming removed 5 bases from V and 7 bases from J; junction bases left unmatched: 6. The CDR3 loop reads CASSGLAGFNEQFF. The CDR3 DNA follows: TGTGCCAGCAGTGGGCTAGCGGGGTTTAATGAGCAGTTCTTC.

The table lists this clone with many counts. The CDR3 loop is CSVVGGQGAGGYTF. The CDR3 DNA reads as TGCAGCGTTGTCGGAGGACAGGGGGCAGGAGGCTACACCTTC. The V gene is TRBV29-1, the J gene TRBJ1-2; 11 bases line up with TRBD1. The CDR3 spans 14 residues. V lost 4 bases and J lost 8; bases outside the gene matches: 9. CDR1 SQVTM and CDR2 ANQGSEA come from the germline V gene.

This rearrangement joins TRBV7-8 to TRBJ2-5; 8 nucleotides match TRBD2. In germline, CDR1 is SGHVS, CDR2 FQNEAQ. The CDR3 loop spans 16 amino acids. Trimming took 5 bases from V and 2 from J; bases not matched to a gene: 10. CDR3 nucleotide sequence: TGTGCCAGCAGCGCGGGACTAGTGGATTGGCAAGAGACCCAGTACTTC. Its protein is CASSAGLVDWQETQYF.

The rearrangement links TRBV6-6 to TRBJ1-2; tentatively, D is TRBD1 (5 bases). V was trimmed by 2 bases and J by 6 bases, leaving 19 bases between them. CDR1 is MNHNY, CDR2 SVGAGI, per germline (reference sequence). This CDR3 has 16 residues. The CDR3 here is CASSYTFSGEVDGYTF. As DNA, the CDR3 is TGTGCCAGCAGTTACACATTTTCGGGGGAAGTGGATGGCTACACCTTC.

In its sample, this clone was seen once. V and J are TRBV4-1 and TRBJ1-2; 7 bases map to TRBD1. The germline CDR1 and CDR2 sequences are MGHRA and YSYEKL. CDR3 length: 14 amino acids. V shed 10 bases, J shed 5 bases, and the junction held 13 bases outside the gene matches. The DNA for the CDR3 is TGCGCCACCCGACCCGGGACAGAGTTTTATGGCTACACCTTC. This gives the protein CATRPGTEFYGYTF.

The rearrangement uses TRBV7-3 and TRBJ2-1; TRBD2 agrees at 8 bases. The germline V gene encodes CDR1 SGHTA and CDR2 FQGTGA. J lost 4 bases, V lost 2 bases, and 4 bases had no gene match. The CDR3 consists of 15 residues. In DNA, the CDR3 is TGTGCCAGCAGCTTAGGGACTAGTAGGTACAATGAGCAGTTCTTC. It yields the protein CASSLGTSRYNEQFF. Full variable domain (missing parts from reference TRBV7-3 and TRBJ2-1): GAGVSQTPSNKVTEKGKYVELRCDPISGHTALYWYRQSLGQGPEFLIYFQGTGAADDSGLPNDRFFAVRPEGSVSTLKIQRTERGDSAVYLCASSLGTSRYNEQFFGPGTRLTVL.

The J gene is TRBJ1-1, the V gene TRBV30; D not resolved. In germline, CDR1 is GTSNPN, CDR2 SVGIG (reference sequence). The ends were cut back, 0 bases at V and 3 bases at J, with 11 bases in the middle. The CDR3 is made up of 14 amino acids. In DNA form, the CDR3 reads TGTGCCTGGAGTGTAACAAGTGCGGACACTGAAGCTTTCTTT. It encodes CAWSVTSADTEAFF.

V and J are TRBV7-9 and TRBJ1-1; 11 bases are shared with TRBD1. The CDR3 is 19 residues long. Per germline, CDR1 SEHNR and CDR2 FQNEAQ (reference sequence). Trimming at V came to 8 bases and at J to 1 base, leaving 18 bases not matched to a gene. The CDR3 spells CASSAYVYRTGGRNTEAFF. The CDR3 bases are TGTGCCAGCTCAGCTTATGTTTATCGGACAGGGGGCAGGAACACTGAAGCTTTCTTT.

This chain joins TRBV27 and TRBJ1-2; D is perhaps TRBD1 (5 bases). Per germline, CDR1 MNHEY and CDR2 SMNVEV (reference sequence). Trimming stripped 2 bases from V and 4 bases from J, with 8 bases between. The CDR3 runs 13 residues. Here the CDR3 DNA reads TGTGCCAGCAGTTTAACCGGGGCCTATGGCTACACCTTC. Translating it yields CASSLTGAYGYTF.

The CDR3 sequence is CASSDPGQGFSEAFF. The CDR3 DNA reads as TGTGCCAGTAGTGACCCGGGACAGGGGTTCTCTGAAGCTTTCTTT. This chain links TRBV19 with TRBJ1-1; 10 nucleotides match TRBD1. Germline V gives CDR1 LNHDA, CDR2 SQIVND (reference sequence). This CDR3 comprises 15 residues. With V trimmed by 5 bases and J by 6 bases, 9 bases remained unmatched.

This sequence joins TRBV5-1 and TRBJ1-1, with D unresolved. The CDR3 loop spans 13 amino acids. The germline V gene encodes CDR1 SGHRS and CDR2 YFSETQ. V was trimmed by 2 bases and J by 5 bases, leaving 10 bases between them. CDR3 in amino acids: CASSFTQETEAFF. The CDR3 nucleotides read TGCGCCAGCAGCTTCACGCAGGAAACTGAAGCTTTCTTT.

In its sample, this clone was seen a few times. The CDR3 reads CASSLEGLPRHGYTF. CDR3 nucleotides: TGCGCCAGCAGCTTGGAGGGCCTCCCCCGGCATGGCTACACCTTC. The rearrangement links TRBV5-1 to TRBJ1-2, with D uncertain. V was clipped by 0 bases and J by 6 bases, with 15 bases between them. The germline CDR1 and CDR2 sequences are SGHRS and YFSETQ. The CDR3 has 15 residues.

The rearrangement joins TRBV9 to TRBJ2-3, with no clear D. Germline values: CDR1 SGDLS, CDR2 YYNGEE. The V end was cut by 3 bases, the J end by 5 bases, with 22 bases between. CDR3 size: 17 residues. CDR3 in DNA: TGTGCCAGCAGCGGGACCGGGCCCCAGAACCCTGGAGATACGCAGTATTTT. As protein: CASSGTGPQNPGDTQYF.

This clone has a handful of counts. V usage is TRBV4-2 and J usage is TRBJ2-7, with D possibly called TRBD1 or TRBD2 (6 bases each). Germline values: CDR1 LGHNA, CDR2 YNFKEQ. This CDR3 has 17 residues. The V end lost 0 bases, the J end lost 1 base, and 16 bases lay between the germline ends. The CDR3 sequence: CASSQEWGAEGSYEQYF. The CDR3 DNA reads TGTGCCAGCAGCCAAGAGTGGGGGGCTGAAGGGTCCTACGAGCAGTACTTC.

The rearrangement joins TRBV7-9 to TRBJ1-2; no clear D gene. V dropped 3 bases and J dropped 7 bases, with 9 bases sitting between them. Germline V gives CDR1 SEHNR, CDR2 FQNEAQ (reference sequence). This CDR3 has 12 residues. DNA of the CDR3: TGTGCCAGCAGCTTTCCCCGCGGTGGCTACACCTTC. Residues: CASSFPRGGYTF.

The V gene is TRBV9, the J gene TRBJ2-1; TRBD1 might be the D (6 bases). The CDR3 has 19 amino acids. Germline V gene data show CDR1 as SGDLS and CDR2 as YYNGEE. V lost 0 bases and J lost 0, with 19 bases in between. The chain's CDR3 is CASSVVIVGALSSYNEQFF. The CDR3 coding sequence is TGTGCCAGCAGCGTAGTGATAGTGGGGGCGCTTAGCTCCTACAATGAGCAGTTCTTC.

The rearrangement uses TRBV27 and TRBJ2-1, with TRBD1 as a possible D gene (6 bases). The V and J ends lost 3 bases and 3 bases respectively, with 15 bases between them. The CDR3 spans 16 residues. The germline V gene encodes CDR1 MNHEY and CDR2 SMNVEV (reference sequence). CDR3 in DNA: TGTGCCAGCAGTTTCAATGGGGGCGCAAACTACAATGAGCAGTTCTTC. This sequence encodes CASSFNGGANYNEQFF.

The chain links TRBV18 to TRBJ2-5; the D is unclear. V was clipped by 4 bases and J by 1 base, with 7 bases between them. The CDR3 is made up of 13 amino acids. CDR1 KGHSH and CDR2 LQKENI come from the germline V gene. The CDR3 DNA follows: TGTGCCAGCTCACTTATGACCCAAGAGACCCAGTACTTC. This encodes CASSLMTQETQYF.

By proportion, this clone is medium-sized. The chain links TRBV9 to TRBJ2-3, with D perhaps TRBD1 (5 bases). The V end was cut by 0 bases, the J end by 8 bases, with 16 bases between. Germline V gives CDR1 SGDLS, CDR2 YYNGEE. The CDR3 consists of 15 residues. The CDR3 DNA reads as TGTGCCAGCAGCGTAGTCCCCCAGGGTATAGGTACGCAGTATTTT. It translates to CASSVVPQGIGTQYF.

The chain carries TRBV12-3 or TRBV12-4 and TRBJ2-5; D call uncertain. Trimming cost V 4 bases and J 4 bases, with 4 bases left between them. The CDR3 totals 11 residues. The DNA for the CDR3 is TGTGCCAGCAGTTCCGGAGAGACCCAGTACTTC. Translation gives CASSSGETQYF.

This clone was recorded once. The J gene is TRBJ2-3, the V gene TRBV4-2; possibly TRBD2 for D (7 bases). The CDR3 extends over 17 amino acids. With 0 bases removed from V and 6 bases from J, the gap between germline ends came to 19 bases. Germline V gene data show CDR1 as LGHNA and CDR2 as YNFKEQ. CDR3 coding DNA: TGTGCCAGCAGCCAAGATCAGACGGGGGGCTCCTTTGATACGCAGTATTTT. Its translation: CASSQDQTGGSFDTQYF.

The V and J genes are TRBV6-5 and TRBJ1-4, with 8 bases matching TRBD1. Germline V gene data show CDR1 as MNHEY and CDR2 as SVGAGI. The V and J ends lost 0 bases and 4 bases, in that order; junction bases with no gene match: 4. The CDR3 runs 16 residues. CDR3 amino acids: CASSYSSGGGNEKLFF. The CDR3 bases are TGTGCCAGCAGTTACTCTTCAGGGGGCGGTAATGAAAAACTGTTTTTT.

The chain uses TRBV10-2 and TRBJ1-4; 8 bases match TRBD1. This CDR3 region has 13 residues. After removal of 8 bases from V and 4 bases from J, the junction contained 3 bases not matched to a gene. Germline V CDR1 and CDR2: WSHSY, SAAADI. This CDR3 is CASPDRDNEKLFF. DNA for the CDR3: TGCGCCAGCCCGGACAGGGATAATGAAAAACTGTTTTTT.

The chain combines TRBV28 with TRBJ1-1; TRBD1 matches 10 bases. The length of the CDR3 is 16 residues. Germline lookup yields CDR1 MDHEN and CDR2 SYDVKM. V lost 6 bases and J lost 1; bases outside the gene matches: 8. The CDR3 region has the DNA TGTGCCAGCAGGCATCTGGGGACAGGGGCGAACACTGAAGCTTTCTTT. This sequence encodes CASRHLGTGANTEAFF. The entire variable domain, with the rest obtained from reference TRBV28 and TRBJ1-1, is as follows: DVKVTQSSRYLVKRTGEKVFLECVQDMDHENMFWYRQDPGLGLRLIYFSYDVKMKEKGDIPEGYSVSREKKERFSLILESASTNQTSMYLCASRHLGTGANTEAFFGQGTRLTVV.

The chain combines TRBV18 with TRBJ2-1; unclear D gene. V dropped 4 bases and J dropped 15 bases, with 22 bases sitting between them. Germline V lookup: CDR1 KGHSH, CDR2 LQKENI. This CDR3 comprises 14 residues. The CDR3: CASSLDPSYNGVFF. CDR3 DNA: TGTGCCAGCTCACTGGACCCGTCCTACAACGGCGTGTTCTTC. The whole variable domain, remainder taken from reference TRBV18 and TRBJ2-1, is NAGVMQNPRHLVRRRGQEARLRCSPMKGHSHVYWYRQLPEEGLKFMVYLQKENIIDESGMPKERFSAEFPKEGPSILRIQQVVRGDSAAYFCASSLDPSYNGVFFGPGTRLTVL.

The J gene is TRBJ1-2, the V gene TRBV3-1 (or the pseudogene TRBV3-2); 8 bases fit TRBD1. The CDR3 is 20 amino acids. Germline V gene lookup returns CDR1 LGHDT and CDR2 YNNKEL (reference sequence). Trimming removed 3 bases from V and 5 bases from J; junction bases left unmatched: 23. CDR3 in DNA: TGTGCCAGCAGCCAGTCTGCAACTTCAGGGGGCCCCGGACGACTGTATGGCTACACCTTC. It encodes CASSQSATSGGPGRLYGYTF.